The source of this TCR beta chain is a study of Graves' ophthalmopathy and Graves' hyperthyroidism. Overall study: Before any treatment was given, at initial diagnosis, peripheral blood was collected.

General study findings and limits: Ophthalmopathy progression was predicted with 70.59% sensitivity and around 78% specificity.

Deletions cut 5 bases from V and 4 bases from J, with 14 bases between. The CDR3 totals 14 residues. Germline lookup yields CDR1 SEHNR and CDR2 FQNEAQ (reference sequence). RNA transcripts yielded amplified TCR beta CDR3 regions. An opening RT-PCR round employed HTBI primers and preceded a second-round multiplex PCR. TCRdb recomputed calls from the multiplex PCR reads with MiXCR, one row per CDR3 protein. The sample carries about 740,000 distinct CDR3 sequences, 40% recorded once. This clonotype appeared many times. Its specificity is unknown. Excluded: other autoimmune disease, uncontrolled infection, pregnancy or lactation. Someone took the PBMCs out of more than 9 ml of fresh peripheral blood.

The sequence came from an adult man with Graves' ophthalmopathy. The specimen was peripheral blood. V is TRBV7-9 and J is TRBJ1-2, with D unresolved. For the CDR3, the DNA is TGTGCCAGCAGCCCCCCTACGCTCAGCTATGGCTACACCTTC. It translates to CASSPPTLSYGYTF.